This T cell receptor (beta chain) was documented in a study of monozygotic twins with inflammatory bowel disease. TCRdb re-called the 5' RACE reads and shows each CDR3 protein once, DNA omitted. In total, the table holds a few hundred thousand distinct CDR3 sequences. As regards this clonotype: As yet, its antigen is unknown.

Whole blood, unsorted for T cells, was the source of total RNA. Germline V gives CDR1 DFQATT, CDR2 SNEGSKA (reference sequence). The CDR3 loop spans 15 amino acids. General study findings and limits: Among patients, repertoires may have gained variability from differing immunosuppressive treatments.

Sequencing was carried out using blood. The rearrangement uses TRBV20-1 and TRBJ1-5; TCRdb's D gene call, TRBD1, goes unchecked for lack of DNA. The receptor was isolated from a human donor with ulcerative colitis or Crohn's disease, or a healthy co-twin of an affected twin (not recorded which). The CDR3 reads CSAGRDRGGNQPQHF.